The text below deals with one T cell receptor beta chain. This entry is derived from a study of T cell changes during pregnancy in multiple sclerosis. Clones were read by immunoSEQ multiplex PCR, and TCRdb kept only the in-frame ones, dropping some. The sample includes over 55,000 clones, about nine tenths of them seen just once. Sequencing used peripheral blood, obtained in the first trimester of pregnancy. The receptor comes from a female donor with multiple sclerosis, enrolled in a pregnancy study.

DNA for the CDR3: TGTGCCAGCAGCCAACTTGGACAGGGCGGTTGGGGAGGCACAGATACGCAGTATTTT. This sequence encodes CASSQLGQGGWGGTDTQYF. This chain uses TRBV28 with TRBJ2-3, with TRBD1 identical over 8 bases. Unmatched junction bases numbered 18, after V lost 6 bases and J lost 1 base. Germline CDR1 reads MDHEN; CDR2 reads SYDVKM. CDR3 size: 19 residues.